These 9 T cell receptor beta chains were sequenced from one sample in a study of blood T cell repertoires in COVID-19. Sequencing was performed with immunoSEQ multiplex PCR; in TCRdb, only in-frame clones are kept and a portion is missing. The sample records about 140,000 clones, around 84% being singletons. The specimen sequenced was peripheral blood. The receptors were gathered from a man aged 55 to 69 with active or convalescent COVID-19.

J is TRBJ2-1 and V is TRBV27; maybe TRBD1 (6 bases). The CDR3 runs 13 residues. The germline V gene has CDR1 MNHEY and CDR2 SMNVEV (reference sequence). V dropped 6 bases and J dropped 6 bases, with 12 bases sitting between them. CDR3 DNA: TGTGCCAGCAGCCTGGACAGAGTCAATGAGCAGTTCTTC. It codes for CASSLDRVNEQFF.

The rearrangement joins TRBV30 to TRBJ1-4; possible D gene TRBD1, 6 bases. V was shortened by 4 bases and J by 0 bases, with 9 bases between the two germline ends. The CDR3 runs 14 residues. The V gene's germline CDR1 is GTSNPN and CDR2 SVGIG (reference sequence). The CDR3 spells CAWNRVATNEKLFF. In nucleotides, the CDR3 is TGTGCCTGGAACAGGGTTGCAACTAATGAAAAACTGTTTTTT.

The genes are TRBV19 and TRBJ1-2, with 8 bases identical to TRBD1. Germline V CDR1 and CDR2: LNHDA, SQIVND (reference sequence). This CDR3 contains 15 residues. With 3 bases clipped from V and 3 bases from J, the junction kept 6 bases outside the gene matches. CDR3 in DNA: TGTGCCAGTAGTATGAGGGCAGGGGGCTACTATGGCTACACCTTC. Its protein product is CASSMRAGGYYGYTF.

The CDR3, as DNA: TGTGCTAGTGGTTTGATCCGGGGGGGACCCAATGAGCAGTTCTTC. It translates to CASGLIRGGPNEQFF. The chain employs TRBV12-5 and TRBJ2-1, with 8 bases lining up with TRBD2. Germline V gene sequence: CDR1 LGHNT, CDR2 FRNRAP. This CDR3 contains 15 residues. Trimming removed 2 bases from V and 6 bases from J; junction bases left unmatched: 6.

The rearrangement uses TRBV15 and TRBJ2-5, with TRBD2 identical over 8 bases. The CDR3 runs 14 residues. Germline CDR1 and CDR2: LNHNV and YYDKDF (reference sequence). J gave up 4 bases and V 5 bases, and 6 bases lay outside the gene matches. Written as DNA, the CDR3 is TGTGCCACCAGCGGTAGCGGGGACATAGAGACCCAGTACTTC. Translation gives CATSGSGDIETQYF.

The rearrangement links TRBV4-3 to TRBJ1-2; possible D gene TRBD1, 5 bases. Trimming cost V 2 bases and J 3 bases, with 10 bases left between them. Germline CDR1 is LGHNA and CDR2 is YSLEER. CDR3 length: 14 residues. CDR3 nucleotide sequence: TGCGCCAGCAGCCAAAGGCAGGGCGACTATGGCTACACCTTC. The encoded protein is CASSQRQGDYGYTF.

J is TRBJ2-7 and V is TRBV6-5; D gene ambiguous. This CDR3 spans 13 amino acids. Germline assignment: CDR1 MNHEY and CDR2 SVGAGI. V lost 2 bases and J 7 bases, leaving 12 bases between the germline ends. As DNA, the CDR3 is TGTGCCAGCAGTTACGCCCAGATGAGGGAGCAGTACGTC. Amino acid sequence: CASSYAQMREQYV.

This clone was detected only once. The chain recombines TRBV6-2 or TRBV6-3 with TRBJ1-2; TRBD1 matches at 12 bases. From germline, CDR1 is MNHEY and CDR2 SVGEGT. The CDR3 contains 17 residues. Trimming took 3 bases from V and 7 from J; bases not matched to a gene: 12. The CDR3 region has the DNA TGTGCCAGCAGTTATCCCGGGACAGGGGGCGGTTCGCGTGGCTACACCTTC. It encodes CASSYPGTGGGSRGYTF.

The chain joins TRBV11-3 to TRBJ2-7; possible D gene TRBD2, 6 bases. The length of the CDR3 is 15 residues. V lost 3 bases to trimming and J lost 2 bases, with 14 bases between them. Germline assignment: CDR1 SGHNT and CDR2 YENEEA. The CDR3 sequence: CASSFWDSKTYEQYF. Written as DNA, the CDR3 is TGTGCCAGCAGCTTCTGGGACTCTAAGACCTACGAGCAGTACTTC.